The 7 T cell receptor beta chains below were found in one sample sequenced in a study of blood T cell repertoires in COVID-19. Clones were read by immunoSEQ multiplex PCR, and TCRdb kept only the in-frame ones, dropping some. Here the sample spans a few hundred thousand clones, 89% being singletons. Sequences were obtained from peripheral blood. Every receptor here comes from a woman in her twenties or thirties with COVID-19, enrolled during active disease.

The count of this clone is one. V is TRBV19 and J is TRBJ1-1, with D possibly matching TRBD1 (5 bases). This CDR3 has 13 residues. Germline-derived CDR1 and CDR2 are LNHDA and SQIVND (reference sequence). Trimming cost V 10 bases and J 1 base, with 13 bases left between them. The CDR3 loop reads CATRGGGNTEAFF. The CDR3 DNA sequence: TGTGCCACGAGGGGAGGCGGGAACACTGAAGCTTTCTTT.

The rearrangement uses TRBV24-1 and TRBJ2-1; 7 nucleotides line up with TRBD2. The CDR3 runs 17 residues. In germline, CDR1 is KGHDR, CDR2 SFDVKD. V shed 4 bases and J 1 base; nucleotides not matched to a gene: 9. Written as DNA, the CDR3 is TGTGCCACCAGTGAGCCACAAAGCGGGGATTCCTACAATGAGCAGTTCTTC. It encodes CATSEPQSGDSYNEQFF.

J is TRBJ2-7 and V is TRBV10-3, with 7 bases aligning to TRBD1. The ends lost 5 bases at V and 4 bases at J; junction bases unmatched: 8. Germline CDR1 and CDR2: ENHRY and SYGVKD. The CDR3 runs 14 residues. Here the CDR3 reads CAISTGASSYEQYF. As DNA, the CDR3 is TGTGCCATCAGTACAGGGGCGTCTTCGTACGAGCAGTACTTC.

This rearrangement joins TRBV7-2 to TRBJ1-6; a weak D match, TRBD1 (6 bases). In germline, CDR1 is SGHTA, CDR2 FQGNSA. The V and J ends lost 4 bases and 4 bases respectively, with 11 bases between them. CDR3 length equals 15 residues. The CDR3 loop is CASSSEGVYNSPLHF. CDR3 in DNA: TGTGCCAGCAGCTCCGAGGGGGTTTATAATTCACCCCTCCACTTT.

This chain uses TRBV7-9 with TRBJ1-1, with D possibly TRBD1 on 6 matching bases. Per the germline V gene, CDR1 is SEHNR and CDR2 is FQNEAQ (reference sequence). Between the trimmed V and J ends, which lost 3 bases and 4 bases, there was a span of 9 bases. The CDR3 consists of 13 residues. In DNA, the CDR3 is TGTGCCAGCAGCTTCAGGGGTGTCACTGAAGCTTTCTTT. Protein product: CASSFRGVTEAFF.

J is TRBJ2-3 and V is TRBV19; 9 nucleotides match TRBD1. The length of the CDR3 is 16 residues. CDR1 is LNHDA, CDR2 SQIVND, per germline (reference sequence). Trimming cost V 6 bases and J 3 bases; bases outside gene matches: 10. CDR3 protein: CASRPPGQGFTDTQYF. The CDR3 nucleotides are TGTGCCAGTAGACCCCCGGGACAGGGATTTACAGATACGCAGTATTTT.

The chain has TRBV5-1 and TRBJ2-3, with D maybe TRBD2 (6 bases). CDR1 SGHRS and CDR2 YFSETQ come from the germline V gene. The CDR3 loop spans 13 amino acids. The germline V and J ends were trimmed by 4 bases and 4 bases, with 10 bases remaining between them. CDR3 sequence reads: CASSLGGADTQYF. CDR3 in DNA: TGCGCCAGCAGCCTCGGAGGGGCAGATACGCAGTATTTT.